The rows below give T cell receptor beta chains drawn from one sample of a study of CD8+ T cells in alopecia areata. Libraries were prepared by immunoSEQ multiplex PCR; TCRdb keeps only in-frame clonotypes and omits some of them. The data contain some 170,000 clones, roughly 60% of them seen just once; the ten biggest clones take up around 1.8%. The specimen comprised CD4+ T cells sorted from blood, sampled at week 0. These receptors were collected from a human donor with alopecia areata. CDR3s include the opening cysteine and the closing phenylalanine or tryptophan. D genes are given only for firm matches. Size tells how often a clone was seen (once, few, many) or the class of an expanded clone, and some rows leave it out.

v_gene	d_gene	j_gene	abundance	CDR3aa	CDR3nt
TRBV30	.	TRBJ1-2	once	CAWSRKDNYGYTF	TGTGCCTGGAGCCGAAAGGACAACTATGGCTACACCTTC
TRBV5-6	.	TRBJ2-7	.	CASSLESGKQYF	TGTGCCAGCAGCTTGGAATCGGGGAAGCAGTACTTC
TRBV5-1	.	TRBJ2-4	few	CASSLDLERKAKNIQYF	TGCGCCAGCAGCTTGGATTTGGAACGGAAGGCCAAAAACATTCAGTACTTC
TRBV5-1	TRBD1	TRBJ2-6	once	CASSFSSLGTGYSGANVLTF	TGCGCCAGCAGCTTTTCCAGCTTGGGGACAGGCTACTCTGGGGCCAACGTCCTGACTTTC
TRBV27	.	TRBJ2-3	.	CASSLSWDSAVDTQYF	TGTGCCAGCAGTTTAAGCTGGGACTCCGCAGTAGATACGCAGTATTTT
TRBV20-1	.	TRBJ1-1	.	CSASDGSEAFF	TGCAGTGCTAGTGACGGGAGTGAAGCTTTCTTT
TRBV15	.	TRBJ2-4	.	CATSSRDTESIQYF	TGTGCCACCAGCAGTCGGGACACGGAAAGCATTCAGTACTTC
TRBV9	TRBD1	TRBJ2-7	once	CASSPTTGTYEQYF	TGTGCCAGCAGCCCTACGACAGGGACCTACGAGCAGTACTTC
TRBV18	.	TRBJ1-5	.	CASSHDRSNQPQHF	TGTGCCAGCTCACATGACAGGTCCAATCAGCCCCAGCATTTT
TRBV27	TRBD1	TRBJ1-1	.	CASSLSPGQGAMNTEAFF	TGTGCCAGCAGTTTATCCCCGGGACAGGGGGCGATGAACACTGAAGCTTTCTTT
TRBV6-5	.	TRBJ1-6	once	CASSFLTGTLNSPLHF	TGTGCCAGCAGTTTCCTAACAGGGACCCTTAATTCACCCCTCCACTTT
TRBV10-3	.	TRBJ2-1	.	CAISDMGSNEQFF	TGTGCCATCAGTGATATGGGGAGCAATGAGCAGTTCTTC
TRBV29-1	.	TRBJ2-2	.	CSVGHITGELFF	TGCAGCGTGGGACATATCACCGGGGAGCTGTTTTTT
TRBV29-1	.	TRBJ2-3	.	CSAIAPTQYF	TGCAGCGCAATAGCGCCCACGCAGTATTTT
TRBV30	.	TRBJ1-6	.	CAWSTGWNSPLHF	TGTGCCTGGAGTACAGGGTGGAATTCACCCCTCCACTTT
TRBV7-2	.	TRBJ2-3	few	CASSLRTTTDTQYF	TGTGCCAGCAGCTTAAGGACTACCACAGATACGCAGTATTTT